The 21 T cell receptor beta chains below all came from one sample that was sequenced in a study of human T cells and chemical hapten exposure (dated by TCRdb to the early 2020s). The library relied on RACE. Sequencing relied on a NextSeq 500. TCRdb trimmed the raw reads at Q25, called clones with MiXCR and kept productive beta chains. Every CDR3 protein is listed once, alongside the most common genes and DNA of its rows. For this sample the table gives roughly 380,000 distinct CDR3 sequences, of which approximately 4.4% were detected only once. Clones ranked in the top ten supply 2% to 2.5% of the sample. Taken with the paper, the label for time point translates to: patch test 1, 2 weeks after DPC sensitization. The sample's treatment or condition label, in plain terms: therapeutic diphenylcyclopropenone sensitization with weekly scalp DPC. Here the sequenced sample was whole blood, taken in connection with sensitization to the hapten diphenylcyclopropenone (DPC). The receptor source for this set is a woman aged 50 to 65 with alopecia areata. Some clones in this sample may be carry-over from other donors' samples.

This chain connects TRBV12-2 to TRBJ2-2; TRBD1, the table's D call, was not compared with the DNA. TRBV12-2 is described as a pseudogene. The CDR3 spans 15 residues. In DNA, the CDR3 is TGTGCAAGTCGCTTTAAGGGGCGCAGATCCGGGGAGCTGTTTTTT. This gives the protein CASRFKGRRSGELFF.

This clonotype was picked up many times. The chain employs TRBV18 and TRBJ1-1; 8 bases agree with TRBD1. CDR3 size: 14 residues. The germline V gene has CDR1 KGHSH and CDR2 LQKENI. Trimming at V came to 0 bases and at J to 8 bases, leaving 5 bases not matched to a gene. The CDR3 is CASSPPVGQEEAFF. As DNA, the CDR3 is TGTGCCAGCTCACCACCGGTGGGACAGGAGGAAGCTTTCTTT.

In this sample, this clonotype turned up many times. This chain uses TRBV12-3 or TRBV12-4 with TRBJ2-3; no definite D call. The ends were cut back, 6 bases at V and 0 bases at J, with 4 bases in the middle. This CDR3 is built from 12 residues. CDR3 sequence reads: CASSLSTDTQYF. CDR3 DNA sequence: TGTGCCAGCAGCTTGAGCACAGATACGCAGTATTTT.

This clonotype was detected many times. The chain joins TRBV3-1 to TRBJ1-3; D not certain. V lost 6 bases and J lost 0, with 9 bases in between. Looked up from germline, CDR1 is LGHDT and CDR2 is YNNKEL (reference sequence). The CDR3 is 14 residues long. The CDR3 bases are TGTGCCAGCAGTGAGTTGGGCTCTGGAAACACCATATATTTT. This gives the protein CASSELGSGNTIYF.

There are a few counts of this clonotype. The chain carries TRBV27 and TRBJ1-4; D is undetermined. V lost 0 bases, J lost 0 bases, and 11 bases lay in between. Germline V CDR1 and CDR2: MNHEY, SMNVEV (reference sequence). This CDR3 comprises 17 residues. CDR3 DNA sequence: TGTGCCAGCAGTTTATCCGTCGGGGATGCAACTAATGAAAAACTGTTTTTT. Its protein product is CASSLSVGDATNEKLFF.

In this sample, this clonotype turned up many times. The CDR3, as DNA: TGCGCCAGCAGCCAAGATATCCGGGATACGCAGTATTTT. Its protein product is CASSQDIRDTQYF. The chain recombines TRBV4-3 with TRBJ2-3; the D is unclear. CDR1 LGHNA and CDR2 YSLEER come from the germline V gene. This CDR3 spans 13 amino acids. V was trimmed by 0 bases and J by 6 bases, leaving 7 bases between them.

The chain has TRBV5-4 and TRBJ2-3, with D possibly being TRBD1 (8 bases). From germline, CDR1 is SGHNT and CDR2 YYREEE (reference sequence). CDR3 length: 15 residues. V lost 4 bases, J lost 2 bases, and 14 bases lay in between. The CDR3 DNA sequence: TGTGCCAGCAGCGGGGGGGGACAGGCCACAGATACGCAGTATTTT. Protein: CASSGGGQATDTQYF. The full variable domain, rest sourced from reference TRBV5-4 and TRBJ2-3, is ETGVTQSPTHLIKTRGQQVTLRCSSQSGHNTVSWYQQALGQGPQFIFQYYREEENGRGNFPPRFSGLQFPNYSSELNVNALELDDSALYLCASSGGGQATDTQYFGPGTRLTVL.

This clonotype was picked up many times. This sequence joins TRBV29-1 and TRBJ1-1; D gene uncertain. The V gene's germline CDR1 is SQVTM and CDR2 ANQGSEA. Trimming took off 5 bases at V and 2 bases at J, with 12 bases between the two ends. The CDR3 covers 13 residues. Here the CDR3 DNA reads TGCAGCGTTAACCAGGTTCCTAACACTGAAGCTTTCTTT. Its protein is CSVNQVPNTEAFF.

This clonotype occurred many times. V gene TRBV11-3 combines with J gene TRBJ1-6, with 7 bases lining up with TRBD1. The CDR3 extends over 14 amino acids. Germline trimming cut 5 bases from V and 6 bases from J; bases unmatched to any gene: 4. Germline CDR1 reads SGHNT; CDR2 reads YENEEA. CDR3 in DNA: TGTGCCAGCAGCGCGGGACAGAGTAATTCACCCCTCCACTTT. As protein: CASSAGQSNSPLHF.

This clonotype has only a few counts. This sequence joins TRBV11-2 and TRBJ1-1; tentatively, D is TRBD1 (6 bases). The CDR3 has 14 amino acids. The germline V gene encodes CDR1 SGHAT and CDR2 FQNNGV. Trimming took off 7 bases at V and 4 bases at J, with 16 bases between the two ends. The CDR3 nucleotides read TGTGCCAGCACCTCGAACAGGGCGGTCACTGAAGCTTTCTTT. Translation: CASTSNRAVTEAFF.

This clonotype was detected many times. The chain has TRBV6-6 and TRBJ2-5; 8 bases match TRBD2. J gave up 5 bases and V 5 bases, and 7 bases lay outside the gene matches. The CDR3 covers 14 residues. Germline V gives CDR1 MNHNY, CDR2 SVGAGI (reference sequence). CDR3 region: CASSPVAGSETQYF. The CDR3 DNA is TGTGCCAGCAGTCCCGTAGCGGGGTCGGAGACCCAGTACTTC.

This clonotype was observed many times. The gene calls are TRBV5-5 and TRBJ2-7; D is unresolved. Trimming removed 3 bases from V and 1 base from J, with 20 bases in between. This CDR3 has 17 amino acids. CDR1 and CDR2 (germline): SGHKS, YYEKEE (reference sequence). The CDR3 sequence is CASSSSVGHEYSYEQYF. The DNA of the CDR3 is TGTGCCAGCAGCTCCTCTGTGGGTCATGAGTATTCCTACGAGCAGTACTTC.

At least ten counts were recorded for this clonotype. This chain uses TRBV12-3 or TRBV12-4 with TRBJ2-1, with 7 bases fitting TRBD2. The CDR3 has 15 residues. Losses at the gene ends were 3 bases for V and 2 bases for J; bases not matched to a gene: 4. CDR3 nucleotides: TGTGCCAGCAGTTTCCGAAGCGGGGCCTACAATGAGCAGTTCTTC. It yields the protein CASSFRSGAYNEQFF.

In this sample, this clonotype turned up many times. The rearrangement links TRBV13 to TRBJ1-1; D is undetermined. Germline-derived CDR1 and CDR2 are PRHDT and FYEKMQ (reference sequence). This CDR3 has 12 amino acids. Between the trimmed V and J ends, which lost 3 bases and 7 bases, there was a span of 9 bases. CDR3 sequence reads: CASSFPFGEAFF. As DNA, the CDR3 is TGTGCCAGCAGCTTCCCCTTCGGTGAAGCTTTCTTT. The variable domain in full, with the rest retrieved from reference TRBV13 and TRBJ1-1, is AAGVIQSPRHLIKEKRETATLKCYPIPRHDTVYWYQQGPGQDPQFLISFYEKMQSDKGSIPDRFSAQQFSDYHSELNMSSLELGDSALYFCASSFPFGEAFFGQGTRLTVV.

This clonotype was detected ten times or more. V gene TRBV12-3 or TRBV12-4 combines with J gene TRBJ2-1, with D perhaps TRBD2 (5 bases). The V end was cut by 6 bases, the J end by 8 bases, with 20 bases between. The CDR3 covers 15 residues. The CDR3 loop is CASSPSGTSGDEQFF. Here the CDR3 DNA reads TGTGCCAGCAGCCCCAGCGGAACTTCCGGGGATGAGCAGTTCTTC.

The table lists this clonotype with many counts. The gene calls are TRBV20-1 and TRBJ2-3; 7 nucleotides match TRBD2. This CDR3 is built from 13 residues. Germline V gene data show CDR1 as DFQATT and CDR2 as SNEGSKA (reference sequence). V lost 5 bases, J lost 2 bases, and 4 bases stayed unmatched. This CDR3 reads CSALLAYTDTQYF. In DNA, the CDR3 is TGCAGTGCTCTACTAGCGTACACAGATACGCAGTATTTT.

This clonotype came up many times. The CDR3 protein is CAWSVLVGTNEKLFF. The CDR3 nucleotides read TGTGCCTGGAGTGTACTCGTCGGAACTAATGAAAAACTGTTTTTT. The chain employs TRBV30 and TRBJ1-4, with D uncertain. The V end was cut by 0 bases, the J end by 1 base, with 9 bases between. The CDR3 totals 15 residues. Germline V CDR1 and CDR2: GTSNPN, SVGIG (reference sequence).

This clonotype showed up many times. The DNA for the CDR3 is TGTGCCAGCAGCCCCCGCCGATTCACTGAAGCTTTCTTT. Residues: CASSPRRFTEAFF. The chain joins TRBV12-3 or TRBV12-4 to TRBJ1-1; D gene uncertain. The germline V and J ends were trimmed by 6 bases and 4 bases, with 12 bases remaining between them. The CDR3 is 13 amino acids.

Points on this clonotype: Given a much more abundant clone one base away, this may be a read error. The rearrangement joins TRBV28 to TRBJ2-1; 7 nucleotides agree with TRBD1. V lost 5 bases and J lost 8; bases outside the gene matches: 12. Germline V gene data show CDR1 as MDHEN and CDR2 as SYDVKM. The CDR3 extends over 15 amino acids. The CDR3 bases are TGTGCCAGCAGTCTCCGGCAGACAGGGCGCGATGAGCAGTTCTTC. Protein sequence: CASSLRQTGRDEQFF.

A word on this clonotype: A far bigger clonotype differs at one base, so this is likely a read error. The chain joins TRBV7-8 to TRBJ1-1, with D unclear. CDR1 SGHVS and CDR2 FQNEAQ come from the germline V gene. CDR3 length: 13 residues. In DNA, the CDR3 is TGTACCAGCAGCCTATCCATGAACACTGAAGCTTTCTTT. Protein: CTSSLSMNTEAFF.

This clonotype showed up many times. This chain's CDR3 is CSVHVGDPRGYTF. The CDR3 nucleotides are TGCAGCGTTCACGTAGGGGACCCGCGCGGCTACACCTTC. V gene TRBV29-1 combines with J gene TRBJ1-2; D is possibly TRBD1 (5 bases). The CDR3 loop spans 13 amino acids. Deletions cut 5 bases from V and 8 bases from J, with 18 bases between. Germline V gives CDR1 SQVTM, CDR2 ANQGSEA.